What follows are 21 T cell receptor beta chains derived from one specimen sequenced in a study of T-cell memory formation after mild COVID-19. A single record per CDR3 protein comes from TCRdb applying MiXCR to the 5' RACE reads. This table holds 550,000 to 700,000 distinct CDR3 sequences, around a sixth found once. What was sequenced was PBMCs or a T cell subset sorted from them (not recorded which). The receptors stem from an adult woman who had mild COVID-19 (a few samples of this study predate the infection). Cell type and time point are not known.

The chain has TRBV18 and TRBJ2-7; maybe TRBD1 (6 bases). V was shortened by 3 bases and J by 2 bases, with 11 bases between the two germline ends. The CDR3 spans 14 residues. From germline, CDR1 is KGHSH and CDR2 LQKENI. CDR3 in amino acids: CASSPARGTYEQYF. The DNA for the CDR3 is TGTGCCAGCTCACCGGCTAGGGGGACCTACGAGCAGTACTTC.

This clonotype has only a few counts. The rearrangement uses TRBV9 and TRBJ2-1; unclear D gene. This CDR3 region has 15 residues. Per the germline V gene, CDR1 is SGDLS and CDR2 is YYNGEE. Deletions cut 4 bases from V and 8 bases from J, with 19 bases between. The CDR3 DNA reads as TGTGCCAGCAGCTTCCCACTCGACCTGTCGGATGAGCAGTTCTTC. Protein sequence: CASSFPLDLSDEQFF.

This clonotype was counted at least ten times. J is TRBJ2-1 and V is TRBV24-1; 9 bases fit TRBD2. The germline gives CDR1 KGHDR, CDR2 SFDVKD. After removal of 5 bases from V and 0 bases from J, the junction contained 10 bases not matched to a gene. CDR3 length: 18 residues. The CDR3 spells CATSAPLAGKSSYNEQFF. The DNA of the CDR3 is TGTGCCACCAGTGCCCCTCTAGCGGGGAAAAGCTCCTACAATGAGCAGTTCTTC.

This chain joins TRBV20-1 and TRBJ1-1; 10 positions match TRBD1. V shed 7 bases and J 4 bases; nucleotides not matched to a gene: 0. CDR1 is DFQATT and CDR2 is SNEGSKA in the germline V gene (reference sequence). The CDR3 runs 11 residues. The CDR3 protein is CSGTGGTEAFF. DNA of the CDR3: TGCAGTGGGACAGGGGGCACTGAAGCTTTCTTT.

This clonotype was picked up a small number of times. The chain joins TRBV7-8 to TRBJ2-7, with TRBD1 matching 9 bases. This CDR3 region has 15 residues. The junction had 11 bases not matched to a gene; V was cut back by 4 bases and J by 7 bases. Germline V gene data show CDR1 as SGHVS and CDR2 as FQNEAQ. The CDR3 sequence is CASSSRDREMYEQYF. Here the CDR3 DNA reads TGTGCCAGCAGCTCCCGGGACAGGGAAATGTATGAGCAGTACTTC.

This sequence joins TRBV7-9 and TRBJ1-2, with 7 bases fitting TRBD1. Germline loops: CDR1 SEHNR, CDR2 FQNEAQ (reference sequence). This CDR3 spans 17 amino acids. The J segment lost 6 bases and the V segment lost 1 base, leaving 14 bases of the junction unmatched. The CDR3 is CASSLGTGGQATDGYTF. The CDR3, as DNA: TGTGCCAGCAGCTTAGGAACCGGTGGACAGGCAACGGATGGCTACACCTTC.

This chain links TRBV24-1 with TRBJ2-3, with D hard to call. Trimming stripped 7 bases from V and 2 bases from J, with 12 bases between. The germline CDR1 and CDR2 sequences are KGHDR and SFDVKD. This CDR3 region has 14 residues. The CDR3 coding sequence is TGTGCCACCAGCCCCGGGCCTAACACAGATACGCAGTATTTT. It translates to CATSPGPNTDTQYF.

The rearrangement links TRBV20-1 to TRBJ1-5, with 8 nucleotides matching TRBD1. V shed 6 bases and J 0 bases; nucleotides not matched to a gene: 7. The CDR3 sequence is 15 residues long. Germline V CDR1 and CDR2: DFQATT, SNEGSKA (reference sequence). CDR3 DNA sequence: TGCAGTGCAAAGACAGGGGCCTATAGCAATCAGCCCCAGCATTTT. Amino acids: CSAKTGAYSNQPQHF.

In its sample, this clonotype was seen a few times. The chain joins TRBV12-3 or TRBV12-4 to TRBJ1-2; 7 bases fit TRBD1. The CDR3 has 14 amino acids. V trimming: 7 bases; J trimming: 0 bases; junction bases outside the gene matches: 5. CDR3 DNA sequence: TGTGCCAGCATCTTCGGGACAGCTAACTATGGCTACACCTTC. Translated, it gives CASIFGTANYGYTF.

The table lists this clonotype with many counts. CDR3 in DNA: TGTGCCACCAGTGCGGTTAGCACAGATACGCAGTATTTT. Amino acids: CATSAVSTDTQYF. The rearrangement links TRBV24-1 to TRBJ2-3; D is unresolved. CDR3 length: 13 amino acids. CDR1 KGHDR and CDR2 SFDVKD come from the germline V gene. V gave up 5 bases and J gave up 0 bases, with 5 bases separating them.

The V and J genes are TRBV24-1 and TRBJ2-7, with 9 bases lining up with TRBD1. From germline, CDR1 is KGHDR and CDR2 SFDVKD. V lost 3 bases, J lost 3 bases, and 8 bases stayed unmatched. There are 16 residues in the CDR3. CDR3: CATSDTGTGTFYEQYF. For the CDR3, the DNA is TGTGCCACCAGTGATACCGGGACAGGGACCTTCTACGAGCAGTACTTC.

This clonotype has a handful of counts. The gene calls are TRBV12-3 or TRBV12-4 and TRBJ1-5, with a possible D match to TRBD1 (6 bases). There are 15 residues in the CDR3. Trimming removed 6 bases from V and 0 bases from J, with 12 bases in between. This chain's CDR3 is CASRDRQNSNQPQHF. The DNA of the CDR3 is TGTGCCAGCAGGGACAGACAGAATAGCAATCAGCCCCAGCATTTT.

This clonotype showed up just a few times. The V gene is TRBV12-3 or TRBV12-4, the J gene TRBJ1-2, with D possibly TRBD1 on 6 matching bases. The CDR3 runs 16 residues. V was trimmed by 5 bases and J by 0 bases, leaving 16 bases between them. CDR3 DNA sequence: TGTGCCAGCAGTCAACGAGGGGGATCCACTAACTATGGCTACACCTTC. It yields the protein CASSQRGGSTNYGYTF.

This clonotype was seen a handful of times. This sequence joins TRBV4-1 and TRBJ1-6; TRBD1 matches 8 bases. The V and J ends lost 0 bases and 7 bases, in that order; junction bases with no gene match: 2. Germline-derived CDR1 and CDR2 are MGHRA and YSYEKL. This CDR3 comprises 15 residues. CDR3 sequence (DNA): TGCGCCAGCAGCCAAGATGACAGGGGAAATTCACCCCTCCACTTT. Protein sequence: CASSQDDRGNSPLHF.

This clonotype was detected many times. The V gene is TRBV5-1, the J gene TRBJ1-1; D gene unclear. Germline assignment: CDR1 SGHRS and CDR2 YFSETQ. The length of the CDR3 is 13 residues. The V end lost 0 bases, the J end lost 6 bases, and 9 bases lay between the germline ends. CDR3 sequence: CASSLGERAEAFF. The CDR3 coding sequence is TGCGCCAGCAGCTTGGGGGAGAGGGCTGAAGCTTTCTTT.

CDR3: CASSSDLMVGEQFF. The DNA of the CDR3 is TGTGCCAGCAGCTCAGACTTAATGGTTGGAGAGCAGTTCTTC. The V and J genes are TRBV7-2 and TRBJ2-1; D gene unclear. The germline V gene has CDR1 SGHTA and CDR2 FQGNSA. The CDR3 covers 14 residues. Trimming removed 4 bases at V and 10 bases at J, with 17 bases between. The complete variable domain, with remaining parts taken from reference TRBV7-2 and TRBJ2-1, reads GAGVSQSPSNKVTEKGKDVELRCDPISGHTALYWYRQSLGQGLEFLIYFQGNSAPDKSGLPSDRFSAERTGGSVSTLTIQRTQQEDSAVYLCASSSDLMVGEQFFGPGTRLTVL.

The V and J genes are TRBV20-1 and TRBJ1-5, with D maybe TRBD1 (5 bases). The CDR3 has 14 residues. V shed 1 base and J shed 2 bases, with 9 bases lying between them. Germline CDR1 reads DFQATT; CDR2 reads SNEGSKA (reference sequence). The CDR3 here is CSARGGEGNQPQHF. The CDR3 nucleotides are TGCAGTGCTAGAGGGGGGGAGGGCAATCAGCCCCAGCATTTT.

V and J are TRBV6-5 and TRBJ2-7; 13 bases are shared with TRBD2. The CDR3 has 18 residues. Germline lookup yields CDR1 MNHEY and CDR2 SVGAGI. V shed 0 bases, J shed 2 bases, and the junction held 7 bases outside the gene matches. The CDR3 loop is CASSYSFRGTSGTYEQYF. The CDR3 bases are TGTGCCAGCAGTTACTCGTTCAGGGGGACTAGCGGGACCTACGAGCAGTACTTC.

The chain couples TRBV24-1 to TRBJ2-3; 10 nucleotides agree with TRBD2. Trimming cost V 6 bases and J 7 bases; bases outside gene matches: 6. The CDR3 spans 14 residues. The germline V gene has CDR1 KGHDR and CDR2 SFDVKD. CDR3 loop: CATSPSGRVYTQYF. DNA of the CDR3: TGTGCCACCAGTCCTAGCGGGAGAGTGTATACGCAGTATTTT.

This clonotype came up a few times. CDR3 protein: CASSFPASGGTGETQYF. Here the CDR3 DNA reads TGTGCCAGCAGCTTTCCAGCTAGCGGGGGTACCGGGGAGACCCAGTACTTC. The V gene is TRBV7-6, the J gene TRBJ2-5; the match to TRBD2 covers 10 bases. Germline V lookup: CDR1 SGHVS, CDR2 FNYEAQ. The V gene end was trimmed by 3 bases and the J gene end by 5 bases; junction bases not matched to a gene: 12. This CDR3 comprises 17 residues.

This clonotype was detected only a few times. This chain links TRBV24-1 with TRBJ2-3, with D perhaps matching TRBD2 (6 bases). Trimming pared 6 bases from V and 2 bases from J, leaving 11 bases between. CDR3 length: 14 amino acids. Germline values: CDR1 KGHDR, CDR2 SFDVKD. As DNA, the CDR3 is TGTGCCACCAGTCACGGGGGACCCACAGATACGCAGTATTTT. As protein: CATSHGGPTDTQYF.